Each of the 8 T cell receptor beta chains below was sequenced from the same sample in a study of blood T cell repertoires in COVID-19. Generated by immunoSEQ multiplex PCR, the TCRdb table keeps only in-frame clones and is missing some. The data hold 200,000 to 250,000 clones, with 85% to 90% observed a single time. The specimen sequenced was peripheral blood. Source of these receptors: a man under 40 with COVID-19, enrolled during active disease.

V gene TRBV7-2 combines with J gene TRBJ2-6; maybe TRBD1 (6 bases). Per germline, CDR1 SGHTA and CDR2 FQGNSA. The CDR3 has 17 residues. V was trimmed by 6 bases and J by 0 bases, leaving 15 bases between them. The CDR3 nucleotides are TGTGCCAGCAGACCGGACAGACGCCTCTCTGGGGCCAACGTCCTGACTTTC. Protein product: CASRPDRRLSGANVLTF.

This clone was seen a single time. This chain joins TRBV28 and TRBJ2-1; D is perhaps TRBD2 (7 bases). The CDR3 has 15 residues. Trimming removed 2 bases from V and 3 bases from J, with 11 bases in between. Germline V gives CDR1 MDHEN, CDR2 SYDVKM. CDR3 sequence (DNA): TGTGCCAGCAGTTTAGCGGGGGCCGACTACAATGAGCAGTTCTTC. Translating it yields CASSLAGADYNEQFF.

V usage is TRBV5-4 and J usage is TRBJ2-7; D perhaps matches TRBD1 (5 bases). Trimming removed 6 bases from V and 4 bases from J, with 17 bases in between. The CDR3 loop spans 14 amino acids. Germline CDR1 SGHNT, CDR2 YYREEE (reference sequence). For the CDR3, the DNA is TGTGCCAGCACCGAAATGACAGCAAGTTACGAGCAGTACTTC. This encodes CASTEMTASYEQYF.

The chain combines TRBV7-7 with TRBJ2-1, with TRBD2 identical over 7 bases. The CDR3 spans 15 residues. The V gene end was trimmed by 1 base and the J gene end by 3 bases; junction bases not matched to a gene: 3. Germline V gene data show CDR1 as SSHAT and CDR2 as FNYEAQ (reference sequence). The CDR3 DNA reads TGTGCCAGCAGCTTAGAGCGGGGTAGCTACAATGAGCAGTTCTTC. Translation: CASSLERGSYNEQFF.

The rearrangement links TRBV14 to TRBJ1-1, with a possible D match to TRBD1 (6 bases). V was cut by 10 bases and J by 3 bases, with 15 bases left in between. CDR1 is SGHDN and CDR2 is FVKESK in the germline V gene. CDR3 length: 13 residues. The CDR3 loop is CATRGNRDTEAFF. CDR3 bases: TGTGCCACCCGAGGGAACAGGGACACTGAAGCTTTCTTT.

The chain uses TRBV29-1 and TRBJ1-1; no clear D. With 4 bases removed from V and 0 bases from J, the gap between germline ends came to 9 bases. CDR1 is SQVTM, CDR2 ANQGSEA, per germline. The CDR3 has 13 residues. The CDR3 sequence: CSVVVNLNTEAFF. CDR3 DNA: TGCAGCGTTGTAGTAAACCTGAACACTGAAGCTTTCTTT.

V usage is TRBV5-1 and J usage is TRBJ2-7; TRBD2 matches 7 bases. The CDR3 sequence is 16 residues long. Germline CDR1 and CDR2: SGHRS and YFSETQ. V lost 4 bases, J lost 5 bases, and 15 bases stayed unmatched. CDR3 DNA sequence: TGCGCCAGCAGCCCTGCCCGGGGGGACCTCGCCCACGAGCAGTACTTC. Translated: CASSPARGDLAHEQYF.

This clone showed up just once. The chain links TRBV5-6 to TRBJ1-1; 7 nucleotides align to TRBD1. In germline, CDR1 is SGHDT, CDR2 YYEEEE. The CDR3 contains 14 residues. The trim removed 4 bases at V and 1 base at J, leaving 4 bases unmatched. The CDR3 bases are TGTGCCAGCAGCCCGCGGGACAGGAACACTGAAGCTTTCTTT. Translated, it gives CASSPRDRNTEAFF. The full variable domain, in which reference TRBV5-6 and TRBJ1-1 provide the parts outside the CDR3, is DAGVTQSPTHLIKTRGQQVTLRCSPKSGHDTVSWYQQALGQGPQFIFQYYEEEERQRGNFPDRFSGHQFPNYSSELNVNALLLGDSALYLCASSPRDRNTEAFFGQGTRLTVV.